This section outlines one TCR beta chain sequence together with its context. Its antigen is undetermined. The data derive from a study of immune evolution from preneoplasia to lung adenocarcinoma. Study-wide results and caveats: Later-stage lesions appeared to have more T cells, more diversity, less clonality.

Patients had resection in Japan or China between about 2014 and 2018. Profiling relied on immunoSEQ multiplex PCR, and the TCRdb table lists in-frame clones only, not all of them. The repertoire holds about 8,100 clones, with 65% to 90% as singletons. Germline V gives CDR1 MNHNY, CDR2 SVGAGI (reference sequence). Trimming removed 2 bases from V and 3 bases from J, with 10 bases in between. The CDR3 totals 14 residues. This TCR came from a person between 65 and 80 years old with lung adenocarcinoma. Material for sequencing was FFPE minimally invasive lung adenocarcinoma tissue. The gene calls are TRBV6-6 and TRBJ2-5, with D uncertain. The CDR3 DNA reads as TGTGCCAGCAGTTACAGGGAATCAAAAGAGACCCAGTACTTC. It codes for CASSYRESKETQYF.